A single sample gave rise to the 17 T cell receptor beta chains below, sequenced in a study of CXCR3-negative and CXCR3-positive naive CD8 T cells (dated by TCRdb to the late 2010s). This sample was sequenced with a NextSeq 550. The Human TCR Profiling Kit (MiLaboratory) was used to make UMI-labeled 5' RACE TRB cDNA libraries. TCRdb reprocessed the sequencing reads and holds a single record per CDR3 protein sequence, with no DNA. The sample table on file contains some 130,000 distinct CDR3 sequences. Together, the top ten hold around 0.27% of the sample. The sample consisted of naive CXCR3- CD8+ T cells from blood. The meaning of the sample's cell subset or site label: CD45RO-CCR7+CD27+CD95- naive CD8+ T cells lacking CXCR3 (TNR3-). The receptors stem from a human donor in good health. Some clones in this sample may be carry-over from other donors' samples.

The rearrangement joins TRBV4-2 to TRBJ2-7; the D call of TRBD1 rests on TCRdb alone, since no DNA is present to check it. Germline loops: CDR1 LGHNA, CDR2 YNFKEQ. The CDR3 runs 15 residues. The CDR3 region is CASSQTGQGLNEQYF.

This chain joins TRBV29-1 and TRBJ2-1; TCRdb's D gene call, TRBD2, goes unchecked for lack of DNA. The CDR3 has 14 amino acids. Germline loops: CDR1 SQVTM, CDR2 ANQGSEA. The CDR3 region is CSVVPSDTYNEQFF.

V and J are TRBV5-1 and TRBJ2-7; TCRdb returns TRBD1, unconfirmable since there is no DNA. This CDR3 has 14 amino acids. Per germline, CDR1 SGHRS and CDR2 YFSETQ. CDR3 loop: CASKWTGSPDEQYF. The full variable domain, with the rest looked up from reference TRBV5-1 and TRBJ2-7, is KAGVTQTPRYLIKTRGQQVTLSCSPISGHRSVSWYQQTPGQGLQFLFEYFSETQRNKGNFPGRFSGRQFSNSRSEMNVSTLELGDSALYLCASKWTGSPDEQYFGPGTRLTVT.

This rearrangement joins TRBV7-9 to TRBJ1-1; the D call of TRBD1 rests on TCRdb alone, since no DNA is present to check it. Germline-derived CDR1 and CDR2 are SEHNR and FQNEAQ (reference sequence). The CDR3 is made up of 14 amino acids. The CDR3 here is CASSFRTANTEAFF.

Here the CDR3 reads CATWGAYNEQFF. The gene calls are TRBV28 and TRBJ2-1; the TCRdb D gene call, TRBD1, has no DNA to confirm it. The CDR3 sequence is 12 residues long. CDR1 and CDR2 from the germline V gene are MDHEN and SYDVKM.

The V gene is TRBV2, the J gene TRBJ1-2. Germline V lookup: CDR1 SNHLY, CDR2 FYNNEI. This CDR3 is built from 13 residues. CDR3 sequence reads: CASSSQNDYGYTF. Supplemented by reference TRBV2 and TRBJ1-2, the full variable domain reads EPEVTQTPSHQVTQMGQEVILRCVPISNHLYFYWYRQILGQKVEFLVSFYNNEISEKSEIFDDQFSVERPDGSNFTLKIRSTKLEDSAMYFCASSSQNDYGYTFGSGTRLTVV.

The chain joins TRBV28 to TRBJ2-1; TCRdb names TRBD2, which stays unverified in the absence of DNA. CDR3 length equals 13 residues. Germline V CDR1 and CDR2: MDHEN, SYDVKM. The CDR3 here is CASSAGLAYEQFF.

The V gene is TRBV27, the J gene TRBJ2-1; as DNA is missing, the TRBD1 call by TCRdb cannot be tested. In germline, CDR1 is MNHEY, CDR2 SMNVEV (reference sequence). CDR3 length: 13 amino acids. The CDR3 spells CASSPRGGYEQFF.

The V call is TRBV29-1, the J call TRBJ2-1. The V gene's germline CDR1 is SQVTM and CDR2 ANQGSEA. This CDR3 spans 13 amino acids. The CDR3 reads CSVDRRTYNEQFF.

The chain employs TRBV28 and TRBJ2-3; TCRdb designates TRBD1, a call that cannot be tested without DNA. CDR3 length equals 16 residues. Germline CDR1 MDHEN, CDR2 SYDVKM. The CDR3 reads CASSQQVEGLIDTQYF. Variable domain in full (rest from reference TRBV28 and TRBJ2-3): DVKVTQSSRYLVKRTGEKVFLECVQDMDHENMFWYRQDPGLGLRLIYFSYDVKMKEKGDIPEGYSVSREKKERFSLILESASTNQTSMYLCASSQQVEGLIDTQYFGPGTRLTVL.

The chain uses TRBV5-1 and TRBJ2-7; TCRdb names TRBD1, which stays unverified in the absence of DNA. This CDR3 has 15 amino acids. CDR1 and CDR2 from the germline V gene are SGHRS and YFSETQ. This chain's CDR3 is CASSTGTGAPYEQYF.

The V gene is TRBV7-9, the J gene TRBJ2-1; TCRdb calls TRBD2, which cannot be checked without DNA. This CDR3 is built from 15 residues. In germline, CDR1 is SEHNR, CDR2 FQNEAQ (reference sequence). The CDR3 here is CASSLVLAEKDEQFF.

The V call is TRBV29-1, the J call TRBJ2-4; TCRdb returns TRBD1, unconfirmable since there is no DNA. Germline V gene lookup returns CDR1 SQVTM and CDR2 ANQGSEA. This CDR3 comprises 13 residues. CDR3 in amino acids: CSVPGQGKNIQYF.

The gene calls are TRBV2 and TRBJ2-1. In germline, CDR1 is SNHLY, CDR2 FYNNEI. The CDR3 loop spans 13 amino acids. CDR3 amino acids: CANLGDTQNEQFF.

The V gene is TRBV12-3 or TRBV12-4, the J gene TRBJ1-2; TCRdb outputs TRBD1, but without DNA this stays unchecked. CDR3 size: 13 residues. The CDR3 sequence: CASLQGGYYGYTF.

J is TRBJ2-1 and V is TRBV4-3; as DNA is missing, the TRBD1 call by TCRdb cannot be tested. Germline V gene sequence: CDR1 LGHNA, CDR2 YSLEER. The CDR3 has 15 amino acids. The CDR3 reads CASSQATGGLNEQFF.

The chain carries TRBV6-2 or TRBV6-3 and TRBJ2-2. The length of the CDR3 is 15 residues. The germline gives CDR1 MNHEY, CDR2 SVGEGT. The CDR3 is CASINKGRNTGELFF.